These T cell receptor beta chains were read from a single sample in a study of blood T cell repertoires in COVID-19. Profiled with immunoSEQ multiplex PCR; TCRdb holds only in-frame clones, not every one. The sample has about 270,000 clones, 90% seen once. The material sequenced was PBMCs or T cells enriched from blood (not recorded which). These receptors all come from a woman in her thirties with acute COVID-19. Both conserved end residues are part of each CDR3. A D gene is named only where the DNA matches it firmly. Where a row states a size, it is once, few, many or the class of an expanded clone; other rows omit it.

v_call	j_call	d_call	clone_size	cdr3_aa	cdr3_nt
TRBV3-1/TRBV3-2	TRBJ2-1	NA	NA	CASSQVGGEQFF	TGTGCCAGCAGCCAAGTGGGAGGTGAGCAGTTCTTC
TRBV5-1	TRBJ1-1	NA	NA	CASSSDLAGTEAFF	TGCGCCAGCAGCTCCGACCTGGCAGGCACTGAAGCTTTCTTT
TRBV29-1	TRBJ1-1	NA	NA	CSVSEAGTEAFF	TGCAGCGTAAGTGAGGCTGGAACTGAAGCTTTCTTT
TRBV30	TRBJ2-7	TRBD2	NA	CAWARGGTRTYEQYF	TGTGCCTGGGCCCGAGGGGGGACTAGGACCTACGAGCAGTACTTC
TRBV28	TRBJ1-4	TRBD1	NA	CASQRQGAQEKLFF	TGTGCCAGCCAGAGACAGGGGGCGCAGGAAAAACTGTTTTTT
TRBV15	TRBJ1-5	NA	NA	CATSRDKGAAQPQHF	TGTGCCACCAGCAGAGATAAAGGGGCCGCTCAGCCCCAGCATTTT
TRBV12-3/TRBV12-4	TRBJ1-2	NA	NA	CASSSTGSRGYTF	TGTGCCAGCAGTTCAACAGGTTCTAGAGGCTACACCTTC
TRBV27	TRBJ1-1	NA	NA	CASSPSDRIEAFF	TGTGCCAGCAGTCCGAGTGACAGGATTGAAGCTTTCTTT
TRBV4-1	TRBJ1-2	NA	NA	CASSQAGVGGYTF	TGCGCCAGCAGCCAAGCGGGGGTGGGTGGCTACACCTTC
TRBV2	TRBJ2-3	NA	NA	CASSPVLRGRKSEDTQYF	TGTGCCAGCAGTCCAGTCCTTCGGGGTAGGAAGTCCGAAGATACGCAGTATTTT
TRBV14	TRBJ2-1	NA	NA	CASSLNNEQFF	TGTGCCAGCAGCCTAAACAATGAGCAGTTCTTC
TRBV29-1	TRBJ2-1	NA	NA	CSSRAIGYNEQFF	TGCAGCTCCAGGGCGATAGGCTACAATGAGCAGTTCTTC
TRBV27	TRBJ2-7	TRBD2	NA	CASSSAGGSTYEQYF	TGTGCCAGCAGTTCAGCGGGAGGGTCCACCTACGAGCAGTACTTC
TRBV28	TRBJ1-4	NA	few	CASSPPSRPEKLFF	TGTGCCAGCAGTCCCCCCAGCAGGCCCGAAAAACTGTTTTTT
TRBV6-4	TRBJ2-3	TRBD2	NA	CASSEVRLAVRTDTQYF	TGTGCCAGCAGTGAAGTAAGACTAGCGGTGCGCACAGATACGCAGTATTTT
TRBV9	TRBJ1-3	NA	NA	CASGRESGGNTIYF	TGTGCCAGCGGGAGGGAATCGGGGGGAAACACCATATATTTT
TRBV9	TRBJ2-3	NA	NA	CASSPVADTQYF	TGTGCCAGCAGCCCGGTCGCAGATACGCAGTATTTT
TRBV7-8	TRBJ2-1	TRBD2	NA	CASSFGGLAGAGPYNEQFF	TGTGCCAGCAGCTTCGGGGGACTAGCGGGAGCAGGTCCCTACAATGAGCAGTTCTTC
TRBV5-1	TRBJ1-1	TRBD1	NA	CASSTTQGVTNTEAFF	TGCGCCAGCAGCACAACACAGGGGGTCACGAACACTGAAGCTTTCTTT
TRBV3-1/TRBV3-2	TRBJ1-3	NA	NA	CASSQSAKTVGSGNTIYF	TGTGCCAGCAGCCAATCTGCTAAGACAGTAGGTTCTGGAAACACCATATATTTT
TRBV5-1	TRBJ2-5	TRBD2	NA	CASNSGTSLQETQYF	TGCGCCAGCAACTCAGGGACTAGCTTACAAGAGACCCAGTACTTC
TRBV4-3	TRBJ2-3	NA	NA	CASSQWTGTYTDTQYF	TGCGCCAGCAGCCAATGGACCGGGACATACACAGATACGCAGTATTTT
TRBV6-5	TRBJ2-5	TRBD1	once	CAILQPTGETQYF	TGTGCCATCCTACAACCGACAGGGGAGACCCAGTACTTC
TRBV6-5	TRBJ2-5	TRBD1	once	CASSAGTGVERTQYF	TGTGCCAGCAGCGCCGGGACAGGGGTTGAGAGGACCCAGTACTTC
TRBV6-2/TRBV6-3	TRBJ2-1	TRBD2	NA	CASSPTSGYNEQFF	TGTGCCAGCAGCCCGACTAGCGGTTACAATGAGCAGTTCTTC
TRBV28	TRBJ2-7	NA	NA	CASTPLGTPYEQYF	TGTGCCAGCACCCCTTTAGGGACACCCTACGAGCAGTACTTC
TRBV5-1	TRBJ2-1	NA	NA	CASSLLVWNEQFF	TGCGCCAGCAGCTTGCTAGTCTGGAATGAGCAGTTCTTC
TRBV4-1	TRBJ1-3	NA	NA	CASSQVEEPSGNTIYF	TGCGCCAGCAGCCAAGTCGAGGAACCCTCTGGAAACACCATATATTTT
TRBV19	TRBJ1-1	NA	NA	CASSMAGAGTEAFF	TGTGCCAGTAGTATGGCAGGGGCCGGCACTGAAGCTTTCTTT
TRBV27	TRBJ2-3	NA	NA	CASSQISTDTQYF	TGTGCCAGCAGCCAAATTAGCACAGATACGCAGTATTTT
TRBV2	TRBJ2-1	NA	NA	CASSTDSPRAYNEQFF	TGTGCCAGCAGTACGGACAGCCCAAGGGCCTACAATGAGCAGTTCTTC
TRBV21-1	TRBJ1-4	NA	NA	CASSKNGTDEKLFF	TGTGCCAGCAGCAAGAACGGGACAGATGAAAAACTGTTTTTT
TRBV10-3	TRBJ1-2	NA	few	CAISEALGYTF	TGTGCCATCAGTGAAGCACTTGGCTACACCTTC
TRBV6-4	TRBJ1-6	NA	NA	CASAESGNSPLHF	TGTGCCAGCGCAGAGAGCGGGAATTCACCCCTCCACTTT
TRBV7-9	TRBJ2-7	NA	NA	CASSSTSGKGVEQYF	TGTGCCAGCAGTTCGACCAGCGGGAAGGGGGTCGAGCAGTACTTC
TRBV5-1	TRBJ1-4	NA	NA	CASSLGGPEDEKLFF	TGCGCCAGCAGCTTGGGGGGGCCTGAAGATGAAAAACTGTTTTTT
TRBV19	TRBJ2-3	TRBD2	once	CASSNRTSGMRDTQYF	TGTGCCAGTAGTAACAGGACTAGCGGGATGAGGGATACGCAGTATTTT
TRBV14	TRBJ1-6	TRBD1	NA	CASSAGTGHSPLHF	TGTGCCAGCAGCGCCGGGACAGGGCATTCACCCCTCCACTTT
TRBV3-1/TRBV3-2	TRBJ2-1	NA	NA	CASSHNSGAEEQFF	TGTGCCAGCAGCCACAACTCGGGAGCTGAGGAGCAGTTCTTC
TRBV3-1/TRBV3-2	TRBJ2-1	NA	NA	CASSQDPGGSYNEQFF	TGTGCCAGCAGCCAAGATCCCGGGGGCTCCTACAATGAGCAGTTCTTC
TRBV6-5	TRBJ1-6	TRBD1	NA	CASSLGQGMTSPLHF	TGTGCCAGCAGTCTTGGACAGGGCATGACTTCACCCCTCCACTTT
TRBV6-5	TRBJ1-2	NA	NA	CASSYSGGQDGYTF	TGTGCCAGCAGTTACTCGGGGGGGCAGGACGGCTACACCTTC
TRBV6-5	TRBJ1-2	NA	NA	CASRPDGNYGYTF	TGTGCCAGCAGACCAGACGGGAACTATGGCTACACCTTC
TRBV28	TRBJ1-2	NA	NA	CASIGSDSGANYGYTF	TGTGCCAGCATCGGCTCGGACAGTGGAGCTAACTATGGCTACACCTTC
TRBV2	TRBJ2-7	TRBD1	NA	CASSEGGDRVASEQYF	TGTGCCAGCAGTGAGGGGGGGGACAGGGTGGCAAGCGAGCAGTACTTC
TRBV28	TRBJ2-2	NA	NA	CASSPLGGTGELFF	TGTGCCAGCAGTCCCCTCGGGGGCACCGGGGAGCTGTTTTTT
TRBV5-5	TRBJ1-3	NA	NA	CASSRLGGYSGNTIYF	TGTGCCAGCAGCCGCCTCGGAGGGTACTCTGGAAACACCATATATTTT